This TCR beta chain was identified in a study of beta chain features in type 1 diabetes. CDR3 size: 14 residues. Per the germline V gene, CDR1 is SSHAT and CDR2 is FNYEAQ (reference sequence). Points from the study as a whole: In every one of the four CD4+ subsets, TCRB CDR3s were moderately but significantly shorter in Type 1 diabetes patients. The study found that naive, central memory and Treg TCRB repertoires appeared more similar in patients than in healthy donors.

On this clone itself: The target antigen is unknown. Mismatch with germline at one junction end may stem from a read error.

The study reverse transcribed the entire isolated RNA, so it sequenced expressed TCRB transcripts. Assay used: immunoSEQ multiplex PCR; TCRdb lists only in-frame clones, some missing. The sample lists nearly 350,000 clones, over 7% occurring once. The rearrangement uses TRBV7-7 and TRBJ2-5, with 7 bases aligning to TRBD1. The clonotype comes from a man between 25 and 39 years old with type 1 diabetes. The specimen was central memory CD4+ T cells from blood. CDR3 protein: CASSFGQVQETQYF. The CDR3 nucleotides read TGTGCTAGCAGCTTCGGACAGGTTCAAGAGACCCAGTACTTC.